This TCR beta chain was found in a study of T-cell reconstitution after alpha-beta-depleted transplantation in children (dated by TCRdb to about 2016). With respect to the entire study: Using TCR repertoire profiling, the study followed T-cell immune reconstitution in a quantitative way in children after TCRalphabeta/CD19-depleted allogeneic hematopoietic cell transplantation. The paper's findings and limits, for the study overall: The high TCRbeta diversity at day 60 in some patients was ascribed to recipient T cells and intrathymic progenitors that had survived conditioning. The frequencies of hyperexpanded clones fell over the following months, and after one year, T-cell counts and TCRbeta diversity were mostly attributed to newly produced T cells. Apparently early alphabetaT-cell count recovery about two months after transplant reportedly relied on only several hundred rapidly expanded clones derived from non-depleted graft cells.

At the junction V is shortened by 8 bases and J by 2 bases, with 14 bases in between. CDR1 and CDR2, looked up from the germline V gene, are KGHSH and LQKENI. The CDR3 contains 14 residues, cysteine and phenylalanine counted. Solely the CDR3 DNA is kept, with 42 bases framed from the first base. The sample's treatment or condition, from its label and the paper: allogeneic hematopoietic cell transplantation with graft depleted of TCRalphabeta T cells and CD19 B cells. TCRalphabeta/CD19-depleted allogeneic hematopoietic cell grafts were given to the transplant recipients, all of whom were children. The method behind the library was PCR. Sequencing was performed on an Illumina HiSeq 2500. To normalize quantification of the TCRbeta repertoire, the TCR libraries were built with molecular barcoding that relied on unique molecular identifiers. Using fastp at Q25 and MiXCR, TCRdb reprocessed the public reads and kept productive beta chains. When rows share a CDR3 protein, they turn into one entry using the most common DNA and genes. This sample has about 340,000 distinct CDR3 sequences in its table, and 16% of those were observed once. The top ten constitute about 41% of the sample.

For this clonotype: The target of this receptor is not known. Base qualities were left out, and no much larger clone turns up one base away.

The sequence derives from a male patient aged 2 to 9 who had a stem cell transplant for acute lymphoblastic leukemia, so the T cells may come from the graft donor. The material was PBMCs, mostly from graft donor cells, obtained 360 days after TCRalphabeta/CD19-depleted stem cell transplant. The rearranged segments are TRBV18 and TRBJ2-3; the D segment may tentatively be TRBD1 or TRBD2, each giving 5 matched bases. The CDR3 protein is CASNGAVNTDTQYF. The nucleotide sequence reads TGTGCCAGCAACGGGGCGGTAAACACAGATACGCAGTATTTT. With the rest looked up from the reference TRBV18 and TRBJ2-3 genes rather than sequenced, the full variable domain is NAGVMQNPRHLVRRRGQEARLRCSPMKGHSHVYWYRQLPEEGLKFMVYLQKENIIDESGMPKERFSAEFPKEGPSILRIQQVVRGDSAAYFCASNGAVNTDTQYFGPGTRLTVL.